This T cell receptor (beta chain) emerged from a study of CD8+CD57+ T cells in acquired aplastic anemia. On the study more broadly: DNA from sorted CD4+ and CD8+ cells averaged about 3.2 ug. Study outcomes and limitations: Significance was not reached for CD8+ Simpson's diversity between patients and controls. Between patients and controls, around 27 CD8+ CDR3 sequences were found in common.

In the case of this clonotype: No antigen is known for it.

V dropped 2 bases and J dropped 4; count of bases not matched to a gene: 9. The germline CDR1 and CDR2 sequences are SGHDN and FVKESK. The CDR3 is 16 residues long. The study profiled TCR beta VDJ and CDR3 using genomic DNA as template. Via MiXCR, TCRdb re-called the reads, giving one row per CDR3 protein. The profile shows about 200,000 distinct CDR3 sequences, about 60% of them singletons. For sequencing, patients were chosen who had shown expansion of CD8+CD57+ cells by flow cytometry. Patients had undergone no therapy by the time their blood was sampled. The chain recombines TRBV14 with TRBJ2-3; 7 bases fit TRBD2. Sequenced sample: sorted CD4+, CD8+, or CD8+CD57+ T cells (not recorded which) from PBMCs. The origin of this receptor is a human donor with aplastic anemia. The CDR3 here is CASSQTLALAPDTQYF. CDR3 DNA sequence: TGTGCCAGCAGCCAAACCCTGGCACTAGCGCCAGATACGCAGTATTTT.